A selection of T cell receptor beta chains follows, all from one sample in a study of T cell changes during pregnancy in multiple sclerosis. Using immunoSEQ multiplex PCR, the repertoire was profiled, and TCRdb retains in-frame clones only, with some absent. The sample has tens of thousands of clones, 90% seen once. Sequenced material: CD4+ T cells from peripheral blood mononuclear cells, taken in the first trimester of pregnancy. Receptors were obtained from a female donor with multiple sclerosis, enrolled in a pregnancy study. The CDR3 runs from the conserved cysteine through the conserved F or W.

V gene	J gene	CDR3 protein
TRBV7-2	TRBJ1-2	CASGQGLWARDGYTF
TRBV10-3	TRBJ1-3	CAISGTGGNTIYF
TRBV29-1	TRBJ2-7	CSVFTGGTVTYEQYF
TRBV29-1	TRBJ2-3	CSVLTGGTDTQYF
TRBV15	TRBJ1-5	CATSRTGQNNQPQHF
TRBV5-5	TRBJ1-1	CASSWEQGRNTEAFF
TRBV5-1	TRBJ2-7	CASSFPDRASYEQYF
TRBV2	TRBJ2-1	CASAPGRTNNEQFF
TRBV5-8	TRBJ2-2	CASSTAGLQGTGELFF
TRBV5-1	TRBJ2-3	CASSLGLIAGASTDTQYF
TRBV7-9	TRBJ1-1	CASSFKNTEAFF
TRBV9	TRBJ1-1	CASSVEPQGYTEAFF
TRBV7-2	TRBJ1-6	CASGGTYNSPLHF
TRBV18	TRBJ1-5	CASSPDRGGNQPQHF
TRBV5-4	TRBJ2-3	CASTRGTSGVSSTDTQYF
TRBV11-2	TRBJ1-1	CASSQEHRGSAEAFF
TRBV9	TRBJ2-1	CASSVGGNNEQFF
TRBV6-1	TRBJ1-4	CASSSQGQVFF
TRBV2	TRBJ1-2	CASSRTGGYGYTF
TRBV2	TRBJ1-5	CASSTSTTLQGKSSNQPQHF
TRBV29-1	TRBJ1-1	CSVVGTGFLSEAFF
TRBV18	TRBJ1-4	CASSRIMGAGEKLFF
TRBV19	TRBJ1-2	CASSPGSGGYTF
TRBV6-5	TRBJ1-1	CASSYFPNMNTEAFF